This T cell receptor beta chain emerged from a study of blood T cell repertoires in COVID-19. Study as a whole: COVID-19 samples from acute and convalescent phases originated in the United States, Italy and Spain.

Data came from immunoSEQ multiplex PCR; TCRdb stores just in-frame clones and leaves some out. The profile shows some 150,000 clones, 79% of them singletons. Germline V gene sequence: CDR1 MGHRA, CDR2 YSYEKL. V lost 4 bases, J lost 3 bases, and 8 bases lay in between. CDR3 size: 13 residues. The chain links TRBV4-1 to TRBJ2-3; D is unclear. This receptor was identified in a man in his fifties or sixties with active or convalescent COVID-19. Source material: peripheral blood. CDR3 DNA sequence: TGCGCCAGCAGCCCCTCTAGGACAGATACGCAGTATTTT. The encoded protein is CASSPSRTDTQYF.